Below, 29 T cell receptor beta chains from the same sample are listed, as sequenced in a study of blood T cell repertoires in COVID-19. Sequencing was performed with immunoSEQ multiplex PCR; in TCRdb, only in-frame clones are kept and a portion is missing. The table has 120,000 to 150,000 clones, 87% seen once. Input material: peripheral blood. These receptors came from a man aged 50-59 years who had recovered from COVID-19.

This CDR3 reads CASSNGGSQETQYF. The CDR3 nucleotides read TGTGCCAGTAGCAACGGGGGGTCCCAAGAGACCCAGTACTTC. The chain carries TRBV19 and TRBJ2-5; TRBD2 aligns across 7 bases. CDR1 and CDR2 from the germline V gene are LNHDA and SQIVND (reference sequence). V lost 6 bases, J lost 1 base, and 5 bases stayed unmatched. The CDR3 length is 14 residues.

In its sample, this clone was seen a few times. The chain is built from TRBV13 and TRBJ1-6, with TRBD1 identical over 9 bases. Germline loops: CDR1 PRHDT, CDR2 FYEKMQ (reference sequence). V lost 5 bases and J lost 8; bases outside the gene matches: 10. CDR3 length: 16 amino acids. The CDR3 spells CASSRRTGAGYSPLHF. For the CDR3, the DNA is TGTGCCAGCAGCCGAAGGACAGGGGCTGGTTATTCACCCCTCCACTTT.

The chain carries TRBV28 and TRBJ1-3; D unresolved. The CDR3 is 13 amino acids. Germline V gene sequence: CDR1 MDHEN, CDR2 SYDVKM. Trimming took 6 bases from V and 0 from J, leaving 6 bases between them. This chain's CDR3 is CASRQPSGNTIYF. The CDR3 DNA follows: TGTGCCAGCAGACAGCCCTCTGGAAACACCATATATTTT.

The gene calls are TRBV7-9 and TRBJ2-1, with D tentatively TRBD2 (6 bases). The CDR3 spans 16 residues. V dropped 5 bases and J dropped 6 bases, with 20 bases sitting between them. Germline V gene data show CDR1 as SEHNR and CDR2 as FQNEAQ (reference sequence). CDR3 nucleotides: TGTGCCAGCAGCACCTCGGAGGGGTACGACTCCAATGAGCAGTTCTTC. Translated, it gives CASSTSEGYDSNEQFF.

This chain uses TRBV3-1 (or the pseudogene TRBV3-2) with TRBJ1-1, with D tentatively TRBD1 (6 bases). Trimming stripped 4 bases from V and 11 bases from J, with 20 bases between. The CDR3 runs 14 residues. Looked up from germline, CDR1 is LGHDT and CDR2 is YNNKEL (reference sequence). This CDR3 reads CASSRRGGDGPAFF. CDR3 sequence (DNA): TGTGCCAGCAGCCGGAGAGGGGGAGACGGCCCCGCTTTCTTT.

CDR3 nucleotides: TGTGCCAGCAGCGAAGGACTGCAAAGCGCTGAAGCTTTCTTT. This gives the protein CASSEGLQSAEAFF. The rearrangement uses TRBV7-2 and TRBJ1-1; D is unclear. This CDR3 spans 14 amino acids. Germline V gene lookup returns CDR1 SGHTA and CDR2 FQGNSA. V dropped 5 bases and J dropped 6 bases, with 16 bases sitting between them.

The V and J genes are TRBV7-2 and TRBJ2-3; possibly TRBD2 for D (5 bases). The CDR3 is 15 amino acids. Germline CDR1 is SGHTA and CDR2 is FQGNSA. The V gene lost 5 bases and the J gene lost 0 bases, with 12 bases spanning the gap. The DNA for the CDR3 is TGTGCCAGCAGCCAATCCCGGGGAAGCACAGATACGCAGTATTTT. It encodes CASSQSRGSTDTQYF.

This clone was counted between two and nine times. CDR3 amino acids: CASSSYSNQPQHF. The CDR3 bases are TGTGCCAGCAGTTCGTATAGCAATCAGCCCCAGCATTTT. This chain connects TRBV6-6 to TRBJ1-5; unclear D gene. This CDR3 is built from 13 residues. The germline V gene has CDR1 MNHNY and CDR2 SVGAGI (reference sequence). V shed 4 bases and J shed 0 bases, with 4 bases lying between them.

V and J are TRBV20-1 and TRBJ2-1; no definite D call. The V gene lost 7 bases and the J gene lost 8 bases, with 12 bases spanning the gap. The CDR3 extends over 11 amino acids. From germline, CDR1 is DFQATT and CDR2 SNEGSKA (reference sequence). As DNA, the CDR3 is TGCAGTGTCGTAGGAGCTTATGAGCAGTTCTTC. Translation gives CSVVGAYEQFF.

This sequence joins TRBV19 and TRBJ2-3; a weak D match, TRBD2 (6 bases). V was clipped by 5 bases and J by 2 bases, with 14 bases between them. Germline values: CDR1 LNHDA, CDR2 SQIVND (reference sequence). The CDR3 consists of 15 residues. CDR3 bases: TGTGCCAGTAGTCCTGCGGGGCTACACACAGATACGCAGTATTTT. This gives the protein CASSPAGLHTDTQYF.

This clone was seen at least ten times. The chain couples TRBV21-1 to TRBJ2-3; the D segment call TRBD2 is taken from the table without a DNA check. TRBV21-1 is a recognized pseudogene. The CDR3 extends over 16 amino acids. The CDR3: CASRVQLAGRTDTQYF. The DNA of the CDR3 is TGTGCCAGCAGGGTACAACTAGCGGGGCGCACAGATACGCAGTATTTT.

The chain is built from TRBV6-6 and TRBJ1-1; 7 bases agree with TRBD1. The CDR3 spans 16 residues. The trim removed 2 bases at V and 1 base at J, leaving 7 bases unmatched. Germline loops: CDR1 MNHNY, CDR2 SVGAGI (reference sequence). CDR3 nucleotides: TGTGCCAGCAGTTACGGATACAGGGGAGCGAACACTGAAGCTTTCTTT. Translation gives CASSYGYRGANTEAFF.

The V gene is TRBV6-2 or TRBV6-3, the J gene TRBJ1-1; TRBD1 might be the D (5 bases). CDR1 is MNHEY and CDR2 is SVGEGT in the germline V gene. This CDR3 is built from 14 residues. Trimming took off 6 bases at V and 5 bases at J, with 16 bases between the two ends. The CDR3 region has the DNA TGTGCCAGCAGCCGCGGTAGCAGGGAAACTGAAGCTTTCTTT. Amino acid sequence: CASSRGSRETEAFF.

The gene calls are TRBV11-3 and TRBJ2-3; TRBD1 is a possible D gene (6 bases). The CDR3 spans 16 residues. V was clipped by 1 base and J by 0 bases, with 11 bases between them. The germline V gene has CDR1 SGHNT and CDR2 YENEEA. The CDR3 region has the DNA TGTGCCAGCAGCTTAGGTTCCGACAGGAGCACAGATACGCAGTATTTT. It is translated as CASSLGSDRSTDTQYF.

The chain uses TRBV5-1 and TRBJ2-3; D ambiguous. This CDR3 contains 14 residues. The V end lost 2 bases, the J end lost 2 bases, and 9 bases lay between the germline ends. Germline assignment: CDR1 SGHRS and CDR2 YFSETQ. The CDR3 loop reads CASSLTGFTDTQYF. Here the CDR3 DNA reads TGCGCCAGCAGCTTAACGGGTTTCACAGATACGCAGTATTTT. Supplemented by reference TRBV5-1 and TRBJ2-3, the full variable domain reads KAGVTQTPRYLIKTRGQQVTLSCSPISGHRSVSWYQQTPGQGLQFLFEYFSETQRNKGNFPGRFSGRQFSNSRSEMNVSTLELGDSALYLCASSLTGFTDTQYFGPGTRLTVL.

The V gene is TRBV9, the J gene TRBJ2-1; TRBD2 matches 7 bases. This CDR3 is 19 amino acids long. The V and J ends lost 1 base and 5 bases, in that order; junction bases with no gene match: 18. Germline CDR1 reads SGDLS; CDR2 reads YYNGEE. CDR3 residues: CASSVNYAGAGTIHNEQFF. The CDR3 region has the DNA TGTGCCAGCAGCGTAAATTATGCGGGTGCCGGGACTATCCACAATGAGCAGTTCTTC.

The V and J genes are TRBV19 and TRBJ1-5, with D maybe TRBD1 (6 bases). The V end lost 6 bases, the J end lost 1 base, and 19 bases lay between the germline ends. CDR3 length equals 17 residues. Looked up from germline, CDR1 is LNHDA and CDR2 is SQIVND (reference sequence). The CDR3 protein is CASSTNRALGSNQPQHF. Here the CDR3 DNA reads TGTGCCAGTAGCACGAACAGGGCCCTAGGAAGCAATCAGCCCCAGCATTTT.

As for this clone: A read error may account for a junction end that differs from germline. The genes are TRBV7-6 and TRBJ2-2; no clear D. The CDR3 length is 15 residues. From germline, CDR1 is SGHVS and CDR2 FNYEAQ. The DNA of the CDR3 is TGTGCCAGCAGCTTTCTTGAGGCGAAGACCGGGGAGCTGTTTTTT. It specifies CASSFLEAKTGELFF.

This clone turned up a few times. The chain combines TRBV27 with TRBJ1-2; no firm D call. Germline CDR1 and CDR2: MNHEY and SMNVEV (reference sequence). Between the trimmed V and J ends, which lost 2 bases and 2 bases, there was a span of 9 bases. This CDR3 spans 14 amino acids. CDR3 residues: CASSLGFRNYGYTF. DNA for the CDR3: TGTGCCAGCAGTTTAGGTTTCCGGAACTATGGCTACACCTTC.

As DNA, the CDR3 is TGTGCCACTTCCGGACTTACGAGCTCCTACGAGCAGTACTTC. Translating it yields CATSGLTSSYEQYF. This chain joins TRBV19 and TRBJ2-7; maybe TRBD2 (5 bases). Looked up from germline, CDR1 is LNHDA and CDR2 is SQIVND (reference sequence). Trimming stripped 10 bases from V and 0 bases from J, with 16 bases between. This CDR3 comprises 14 residues.

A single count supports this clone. The CDR3 sequence: CASSQASGAGGYTF. CDR3 DNA: TGTGCCAGCAGCCAAGCGAGCGGGGCGGGTGGCTACACCTTC. The chain uses TRBV3-1 (or the pseudogene TRBV3-2) and TRBJ1-2; possible D gene TRBD1, 5 bases. The V and J ends lost 1 base and 7 bases respectively, with 13 bases between them. Per germline, CDR1 LGHDT and CDR2 YNNKEL (reference sequence). The CDR3 spans 14 residues.

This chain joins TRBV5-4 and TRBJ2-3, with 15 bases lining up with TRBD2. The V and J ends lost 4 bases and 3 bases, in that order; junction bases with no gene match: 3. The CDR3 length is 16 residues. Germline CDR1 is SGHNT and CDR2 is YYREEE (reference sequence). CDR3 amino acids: CASSRGTSGGTDTQYF. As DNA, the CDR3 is TGTGCCAGCAGCCGCGGGACTAGCGGGGGGACAGATACGCAGTATTTT. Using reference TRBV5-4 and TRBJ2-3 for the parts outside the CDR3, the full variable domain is ETGVTQSPTHLIKTRGQQVTLRCSSQSGHNTVSWYQQALGQGPQFIFQYYREEENGRGNFPPRFSGLQFPNYSSELNVNALELDDSALYLCASSRGTSGGTDTQYFGPGTRLTVL.

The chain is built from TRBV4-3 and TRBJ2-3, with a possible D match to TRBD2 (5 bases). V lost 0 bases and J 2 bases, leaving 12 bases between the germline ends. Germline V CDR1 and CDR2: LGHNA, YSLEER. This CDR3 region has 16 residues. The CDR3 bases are TGCGCCAGCAGCCAAGATCTGGGTAGCGTCACAGATACGCAGTATTTT. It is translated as CASSQDLGSVTDTQYF.

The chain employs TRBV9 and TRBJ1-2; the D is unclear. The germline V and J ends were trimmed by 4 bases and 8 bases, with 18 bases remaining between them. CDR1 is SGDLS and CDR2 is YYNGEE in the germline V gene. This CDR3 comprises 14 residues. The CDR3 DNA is TGTGCCAGCAGCACTCCCGGCGACCCGGGAGGCTACACCTTC. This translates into CASSTPGDPGGYTF. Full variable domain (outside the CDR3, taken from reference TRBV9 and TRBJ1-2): DSGVTQTPKHLITATGQRVTLRCSPRSGDLSVYWYQQSLDQGLQFLIQYYNGEERAKGNILERFSAQQFPDLHSELNLSSLELGDSALYFCASSTPGDPGGYTFGSGTRLTVV.

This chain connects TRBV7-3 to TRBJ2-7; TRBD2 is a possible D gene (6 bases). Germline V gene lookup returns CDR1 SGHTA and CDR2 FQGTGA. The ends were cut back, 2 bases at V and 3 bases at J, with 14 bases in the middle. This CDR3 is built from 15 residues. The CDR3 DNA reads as TGTGCCAGCAGCTTAGAAGGAGGGCCCAACTACGAGCAGTACTTC. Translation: CASSLEGGPNYEQYF.

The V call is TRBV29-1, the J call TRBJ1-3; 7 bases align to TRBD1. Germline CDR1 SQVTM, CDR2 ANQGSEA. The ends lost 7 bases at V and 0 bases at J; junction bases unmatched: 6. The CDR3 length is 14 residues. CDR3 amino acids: CSATGTDSGNTIYF. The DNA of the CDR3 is TGCAGCGCGACCGGGACAGACTCTGGAAACACCATATATTTT.

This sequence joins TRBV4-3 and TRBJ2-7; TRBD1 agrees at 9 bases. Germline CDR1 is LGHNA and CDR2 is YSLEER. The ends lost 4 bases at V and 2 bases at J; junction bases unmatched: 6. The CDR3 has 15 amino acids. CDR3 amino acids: CASSREDRGPYEQYF. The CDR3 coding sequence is TGCGCCAGCAGCCGCGAGGACAGGGGCCCCTACGAGCAGTACTTC.

CDR3 bases: TGTGCCATCAGTCCCGGGGGGCGGGGGACCTACAATGAGCAGTTCTTC. Protein sequence: CAISPGGRGTYNEQFF. The chain couples TRBV10-3 to TRBJ2-1; a possible D gene is TRBD2 (7 bases). This CDR3 comprises 16 residues. Deletions cut 5 bases from V and 2 bases from J, with 16 bases between. Germline V gives CDR1 ENHRY, CDR2 SYGVKD.

The CDR3: CASSHGTGGHQRYEQYF. In DNA, the CDR3 is TGTGCCAGCAGCCACGGGACAGGCGGCCACCAACGCTACGAGCAGTACTTC. The V gene is TRBV7-2, the J gene TRBJ2-7, with 8 bases matching TRBD1. CDR3 length: 17 amino acids. V gave up 5 bases and J gave up 3 bases; unmatched junction bases: 15. Germline lookup yields CDR1 SGHTA and CDR2 FQGNSA.